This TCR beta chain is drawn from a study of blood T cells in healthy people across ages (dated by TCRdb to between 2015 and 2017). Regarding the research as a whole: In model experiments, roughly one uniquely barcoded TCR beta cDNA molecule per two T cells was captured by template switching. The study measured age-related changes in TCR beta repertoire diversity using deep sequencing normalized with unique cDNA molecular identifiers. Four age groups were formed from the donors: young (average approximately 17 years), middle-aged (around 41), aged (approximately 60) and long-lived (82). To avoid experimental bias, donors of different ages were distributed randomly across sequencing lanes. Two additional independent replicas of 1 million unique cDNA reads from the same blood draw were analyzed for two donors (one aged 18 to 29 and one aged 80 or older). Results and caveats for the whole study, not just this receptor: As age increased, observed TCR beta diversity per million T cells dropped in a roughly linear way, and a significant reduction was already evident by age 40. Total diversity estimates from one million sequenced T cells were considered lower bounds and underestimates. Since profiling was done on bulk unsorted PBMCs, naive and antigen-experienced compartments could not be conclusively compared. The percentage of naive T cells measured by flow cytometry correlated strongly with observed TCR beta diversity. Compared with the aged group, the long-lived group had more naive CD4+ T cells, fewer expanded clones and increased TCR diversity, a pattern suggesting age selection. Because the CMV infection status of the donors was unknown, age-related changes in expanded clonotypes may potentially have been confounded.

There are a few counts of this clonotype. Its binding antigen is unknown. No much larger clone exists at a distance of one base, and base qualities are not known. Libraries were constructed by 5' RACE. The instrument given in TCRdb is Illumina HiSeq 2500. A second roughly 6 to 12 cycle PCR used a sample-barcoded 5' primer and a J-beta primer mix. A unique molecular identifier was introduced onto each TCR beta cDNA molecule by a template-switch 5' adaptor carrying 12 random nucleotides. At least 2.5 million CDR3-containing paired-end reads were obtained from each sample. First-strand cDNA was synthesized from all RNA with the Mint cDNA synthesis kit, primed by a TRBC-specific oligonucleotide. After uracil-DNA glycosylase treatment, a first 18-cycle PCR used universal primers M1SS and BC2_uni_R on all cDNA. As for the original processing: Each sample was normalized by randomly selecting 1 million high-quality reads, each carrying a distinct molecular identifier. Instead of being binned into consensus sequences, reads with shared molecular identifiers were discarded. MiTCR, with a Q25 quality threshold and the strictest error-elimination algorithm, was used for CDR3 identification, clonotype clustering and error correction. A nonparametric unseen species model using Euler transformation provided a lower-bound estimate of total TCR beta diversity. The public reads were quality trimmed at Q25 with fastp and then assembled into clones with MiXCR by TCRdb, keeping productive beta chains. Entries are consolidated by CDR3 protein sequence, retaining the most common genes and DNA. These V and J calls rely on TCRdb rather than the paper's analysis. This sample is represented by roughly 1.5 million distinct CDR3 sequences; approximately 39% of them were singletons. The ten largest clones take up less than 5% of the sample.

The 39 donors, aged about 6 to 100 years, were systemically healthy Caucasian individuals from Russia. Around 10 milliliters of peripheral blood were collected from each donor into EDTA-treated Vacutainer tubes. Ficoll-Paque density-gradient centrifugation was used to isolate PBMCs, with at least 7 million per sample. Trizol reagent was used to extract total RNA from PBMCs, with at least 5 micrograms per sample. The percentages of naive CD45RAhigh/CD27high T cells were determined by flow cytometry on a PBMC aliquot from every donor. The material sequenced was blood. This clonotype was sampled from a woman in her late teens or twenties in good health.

The CDR3 protein: CASSWDTSSGYTF. The sequence in DNA is TGTGCCAGCAGCTGGGACACATCGTCTGGCTACACCTTC. The rearranged chain carries TRBV6-1 and TRBJ1-2; perhaps TRBD1 is the D gene, with 6 bases matching. Reading the germline V gene gives CDR1 MNHNS and CDR2 SASEGT. Relative to germline, V is 6 bases shorter and J is 7 bases shorter, with 15 bases between their ends. The CDR3 holds 13 amino acids from the cysteine to the phenylalanine. Of all the DNA, just the CDR3 is kept, 39 bases in frame from base 1.